The 27 T cell receptor beta chains given below trace back to one sample, sequenced in a study of CD8 T cells in Susac syndrome. Random-hexamer reverse transcription was applied to roughly 0.5 to 1 ug RNA. TCRdb passed the immunoSEQ multiplex PCR reads through MiXCR, listing each CDR3 protein once. The sample holds about 290,000 distinct CDR3 sequences, 89% seen once. Sequences were obtained from CD8+ T cells from PBMCs. Receptors were obtained from a human donor with multiple sclerosis.

This clonotype has just one count. The chain joins TRBV10-3 to TRBJ2-2; 8 bases align to TRBD2. Germline assignment: CDR1 ENHRY and CDR2 SYGVKD. V dropped 6 bases and J dropped 0; count of bases not matched to a gene: 3. The CDR3 length is 15 residues. CDR3 region: CAISWTSPNTGELFF. CDR3 nucleotides: TGTGCCATCAGCTGGACTAGCCCGAACACCGGGGAGCTGTTTTTT.

The chain couples TRBV19 to TRBJ1-5; TRBD1 agrees at 8 bases. The CDR3 covers 15 residues. V dropped 6 bases and J dropped 1; count of bases not matched to a gene: 5. CDR1 is LNHDA, CDR2 SQIVND, per germline (reference sequence). As DNA, the CDR3 is TGTGCCAGTAGCGACAGGGGCCAGAGCAATCAGCCCCAGCATTTT. It yields the protein CASSDRGQSNQPQHF.

The chain couples TRBV12-2 to TRBJ1-1. TRBV12-2 is an annotated pseudogene. The CDR3 totals 13 residues. CDR3 DNA: TGTGCAAGTTGGGGGACGGCGAACACTGAAGCTTTCTTT. Amino acids: CASWGTANTEAFF.

The V call is TRBV25-1, the J call TRBJ2-7; 10 nucleotides line up with TRBD1. V dropped 2 bases and J dropped 2; count of bases not matched to a gene: 6. This CDR3 is built from 16 residues. The germline V gene has CDR1 MGHDK and CDR2 SYGVNS. DNA of the CDR3: TGTGCCAGCAGTGAACGAATGGGGACAGGGGCCTACGAGCAGTACTTC. It is translated as CASSERMGTGAYEQYF.

CDR3 sequence: CGIQGPNYEQYF. Here the CDR3 DNA reads TGCGGGATCCAAGGCCCCAACTACGAGCAGTACTTC. The chain links TRBV29-1 to TRBJ2-7; no clear D gene. CDR3 length: 12 amino acids. Germline-derived CDR1 and CDR2 are SQVTM and ANQGSEA.

V and J are TRBV25-1 and TRBJ1-4, with D unresolved. Trimming left V 7 bases short and J 4 bases short, with 16 bases between. There are 15 residues in the CDR3. CDR1 is MGHDK and CDR2 is SYGVNS in the germline V gene. The CDR3 spells CASNHTTRRNEKLFF. The CDR3 nucleotides are TGTGCCAGCAATCATACGACAAGGCGTAATGAAAAACTGTTTTTT.

The chain links TRBV19 to TRBJ1-1, with D unclear. V was shortened by 4 bases and J by 1 base, with 13 bases between the two germline ends. The CDR3 is 15 residues long. CDR1 LNHDA and CDR2 SQIVND come from the germline V gene (reference sequence). The CDR3 loop reads CASSKTAAGNTEAFF. CDR3 bases: TGTGCCAGTAGTAAAACCGCCGCCGGGAACACTGAAGCTTTCTTT.

This clonotype has just a few counts. The chain links TRBV30 to TRBJ2-7, with D perhaps assigned TRBD1 or TRBD2 (5 bases each). The CDR3 totals 14 residues. Germline CDR1 is GTSNPN and CDR2 is SVGIG (reference sequence). V lost 4 bases, J lost 2 bases, and 15 bases lay in between. The DNA of the CDR3 is TGTGCCTGGACCCCGAGGGGAAATGCCTACGAGCAGTACTTC. This encodes CAWTPRGNAYEQYF.

The chain has TRBV10-3 and TRBJ1-1, with D tentatively TRBD1 (5 bases). CDR3 length: 13 residues. The V end lost 11 bases, the J end lost 1 base, and 14 bases lay between the germline ends. CDR1 is ENHRY, CDR2 SYGVKD, per germline. The CDR3 protein is CALRGQGNTEAFF. In DNA, the CDR3 is TGTGCCCTCCGTGGGCAGGGGAACACTGAAGCTTTCTTT.

This CDR3 reads CASSDYRTQETQYF. The CDR3 DNA is TGTGCCAGCAGCGATTACAGAACCCAAGAGACCCAGTACTTC. The chain combines TRBV7-8 with TRBJ2-5; D unclear. V lost 5 bases to trimming and J lost 1 base, with 11 bases between them. The CDR3 length is 14 residues. Germline loops: CDR1 SGHVS, CDR2 FQNEAQ.

The V call is TRBV27, the J call TRBJ2-7; possibly TRBD2 for D (6 bases). The germline V and J ends were trimmed by 10 bases and 2 bases, with 15 bases remaining between them. CDR1 and CDR2 from the germline V gene are MNHEY and SMNVEV (reference sequence). The CDR3 spans 13 residues. CDR3 nucleotide sequence: TGTGCCACCTCGGCAGGGAGGACCTACGAGCAGTACTTC. As protein: CATSAGRTYEQYF.

This chain links TRBV7-2 with TRBJ2-5, with D possibly being TRBD1 or TRBD2 (6 bases each). V was cut by 5 bases and J by 5 bases, with 15 bases left in between. CDR3 length equals 14 residues. The germline gives CDR1 SGHTA, CDR2 FQGNSA. CDR3 nucleotide sequence: TGTGCCAGCAGCCCAGGGGCGGGGTGGGAGACCCAGTACTTC. Translated: CASSPGAGWETQYF.

The CDR3 spells CASSSPGHKLQPQHF. DNA of the CDR3: TGTGCCAGCAGTTCGCCCGGACATAAACTTCAGCCCCAGCATTTT. V is TRBV28 and J is TRBJ1-5; weak D call: TRBD1 (5 bases). The CDR3 has 15 residues. Germline V gene data show CDR1 as MDHEN and CDR2 as SYDVKM. V lost 4 bases, J lost 6 bases, and 16 bases lay in between.

This chain joins TRBV5-1 and TRBJ2-5, with TRBD2 identical over 9 bases. The CDR3 is 14 residues long. Germline trimming cut 1 base from V and 4 bases from J; bases unmatched to any gene: 2. Germline lookup yields CDR1 SGHRS and CDR2 YFSETQ. The CDR3 sequence is CASSLTSGSETQYF. The CDR3 DNA follows: TGCGCCAGCAGCTTGACTAGCGGGTCAGAGACCCAGTACTTC.

J is TRBJ2-7 and V is TRBV7-9, with 9 nucleotides matching TRBD1. The V gene's germline CDR1 is SEHNR and CDR2 FQNEAQ (reference sequence). The length of the CDR3 is 19 residues. Trimming cost V 4 bases and J 3 bases; bases outside gene matches: 19. The chain's CDR3 is CASSSPGQGPSRGGYEQYF. In DNA, the CDR3 is TGTGCCAGCAGCTCTCCGGGACAGGGACCCTCTCGCGGGGGCTACGAGCAGTACTTC.

This chain uses TRBV7-8 with TRBJ2-2, with 10 bases lining up with TRBD1. CDR1 is SGHVS, CDR2 FQNEAQ, per germline. CDR3 length equals 15 residues. V was clipped by 5 bases and J by 7 bases; unmatched bases: 7. The CDR3 loop is CASSQRQGAGGELFF. The CDR3 nucleotides read TGTGCCAGCAGCCAACGACAGGGGGCTGGCGGGGAGCTGTTTTTT.

The chain employs TRBV9 and TRBJ2-1, with 10 positions matching TRBD1. Germline assignment: CDR1 SGDLS and CDR2 YYNGEE. With 0 bases clipped from V and 7 bases from J, the junction kept 4 bases outside the gene matches. The CDR3 covers 15 residues. CDR3 coding DNA: TGTGCCAGCAGCGTAGGACAGGGGGCGGCGAATGAGCAGTTCTTC. It encodes CASSVGQGAANEQFF.

The chain uses TRBV29-1 and TRBJ2-2; tentative D call: TRBD2 (5 bases). Trimming shortened V by 7 bases and J by 0 bases, and 15 bases separated the two germline ends. The germline V gene encodes CDR1 SQVTM and CDR2 ANQGSEA. This CDR3 contains 15 residues. The CDR3 DNA sequence: TGCAGCGCCCGAGAGGACTCGACGAACACCGGGGAGCTGTTTTTT. Translation gives CSAREDSTNTGELFF.

Here the CDR3 DNA reads TGTGCCAGCAGCTTGGAGGTAGGGTCCTACAATGAGCAGTTCTTC. Its protein is CASSLEVGSYNEQFF. J is TRBJ2-1 and V is TRBV5-8, with D uncertain. The germline V gene encodes CDR1 SGHTS and CDR2 YDEGEE. The CDR3 covers 15 residues. Trimming cost V 0 bases and J 1 base, with 8 bases left between them.

This clonotype occurred a few times. Here the CDR3 DNA reads TGTGCCAGTAGCTTATCTCGGAACACTGAAGCTTTCTTT. Translated, it gives CASSLSRNTEAFF. The rearrangement links TRBV19 to TRBJ1-1; D is unresolved. This CDR3 is 13 amino acids long. Germline V lookup: CDR1 LNHDA, CDR2 SQIVND (reference sequence). Trimming pared 6 bases from V and 1 base from J, leaving 9 bases between. The full variable domain, completed using reference TRBV19 and TRBJ1-1, is DGGITQSPKYLFRKEGQNVTLSCEQNLNHDAMYWYRQDPGQGLRLIYYSQIVNDFQKGDIAEGYSVSREKKESFPLTVTSAQKNPTAFYLCASSLSRNTEAFFGQGTRLTVV.

As concerns this clonotype: The junction differs from germline at one of its ends, possibly a read error. The J gene is TRBJ2-3, the V gene TRBV11-2; 8 bases line up with TRBD2. In germline, CDR1 is SGHAT, CDR2 FQNNGV. CDR3 size: 20 residues. Here the CDR3 DNA reads TGTGCCAGCAGCGCTCCTGCGGGAGCGGGGGACCCGGAAAGCACAGATACGAAGTATTTT. The encoded protein is CASSAPAGAGDPESTDTKYF.

The chain is built from TRBV27 and TRBJ2-6; D gene ambiguous. Trimming shortened V by 5 bases and J by 2 bases, and 10 bases separated the two germline ends. The germline V gene encodes CDR1 MNHEY and CDR2 SMNVEV (reference sequence). The CDR3 is 15 residues long. The CDR3 spells CASSPLVTGANVLTF. In DNA form, the CDR3 reads TGTGCCAGCAGTCCTCTAGTTACTGGGGCCAACGTCCTGACTTTC. Together with reference TRBV27 and TRBJ2-6, the CDR3 gives the full variable domain: EAQVTQNPRYLITVTGKKLTVTCSQNMNHEYMSWYRQDPGLGLRQIYYSMNVEVTDKGDVPEGYKVSRKEKRNFPLILESPSPNQTSLYFCASSPLVTGANVLTFGAGSRLTVL.

The chain employs TRBV28 and TRBJ1-2; 8 bases are shared with TRBD1. This CDR3 comprises 14 residues. The V segment lost 2 bases and the J segment 10 bases; nucleotides outside the gene matches: 9. Germline V gene lookup returns CDR1 MDHEN and CDR2 SYDVKM. CDR3: CASSLPPRDRPYTF. CDR3 DNA: TGTGCCAGCAGTTTACCACCCCGGGACAGGCCCTACACCTTC.

The genes are TRBV27 and TRBJ2-1; 14 nucleotides line up with TRBD2. CDR1 is MNHEY, CDR2 SMNVEV, per germline (reference sequence). Trimming cost V 8 bases and J 9 bases; bases outside gene matches: 9. This CDR3 is built from 15 residues. CDR3 bases: TGTGCCAGCGCCCCGGGGACTAGCGGGAGCCTTGAGCAGTTCTTC. Its translation is CASAPGTSGSLEQFF.

The rearrangement joins TRBV7-9 to TRBJ1-2; 8 bases align to TRBD1. Germline trimming cut 5 bases from V and 7 bases from J; bases unmatched to any gene: 15. The CDR3 is 16 amino acids. Per germline, CDR1 SEHNR and CDR2 FQNEAQ (reference sequence). This CDR3 reads CASSLLTQGALFGYTF. The CDR3 nucleotides read TGTGCCAGCAGCCTCCTTACTCAGGGGGCTTTGTTTGGCTACACCTTC.

This clonotype has a handful of counts. The rearrangement links TRBV5-5 to TRBJ2-6; either TRBD1 or TRBD2 may supply D (6 bases each). Germline V gene data show CDR1 as SGHKS and CDR2 as YYEKEE (reference sequence). The CDR3 loop spans 16 amino acids. V was clipped by 1 base and J by 1 base, with 9 bases between them. CDR3 in DNA: TGTGCCAGCAGCTTGACAGGGAGGTCTGGGGCCAACGTCCTGACTTTC. Residues: CASSLTGRSGANVLTF.

This clonotype was seen a single time. V usage is TRBV2 and J usage is TRBJ1-1; D remains unclear. CDR3 length: 14 amino acids. Between the trimmed V and J ends, which lost 2 bases and 1 base, there was a span of 8 bases. CDR1 SNHLY and CDR2 FYNNEI come from the germline V gene. CDR3 residues: CASSELFRNTEAFF. As DNA, the CDR3 is TGTGCCAGCAGTGAATTATTCCGGAACACTGAAGCTTTCTTT. Combining the CDR3 with reference TRBV2 and TRBJ1-1 gives the whole variable domain EPEVTQTPSHQVTQMGQEVILRCVPISNHLYFYWYRQILGQKVEFLVSFYNNEISEKSEIFDDQFSVERPDGSNFTLKIRSTKLEDSAMYFCASSELFRNTEAFFGQGTRLTVV.